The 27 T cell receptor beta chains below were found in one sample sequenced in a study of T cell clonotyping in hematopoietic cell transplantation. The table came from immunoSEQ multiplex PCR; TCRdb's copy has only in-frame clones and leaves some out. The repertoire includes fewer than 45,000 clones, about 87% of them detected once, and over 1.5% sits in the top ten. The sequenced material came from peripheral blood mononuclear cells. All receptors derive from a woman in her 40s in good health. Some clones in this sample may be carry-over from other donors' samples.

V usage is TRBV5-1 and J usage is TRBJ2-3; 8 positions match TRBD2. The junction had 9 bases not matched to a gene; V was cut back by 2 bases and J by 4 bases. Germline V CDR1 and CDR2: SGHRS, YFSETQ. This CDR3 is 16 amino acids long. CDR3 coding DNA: TGCGCCAGCAGCTTACCGACTAGCGAAGTGGCAGATACGCAGTATTTT. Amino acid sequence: CASSLPTSEVADTQYF.

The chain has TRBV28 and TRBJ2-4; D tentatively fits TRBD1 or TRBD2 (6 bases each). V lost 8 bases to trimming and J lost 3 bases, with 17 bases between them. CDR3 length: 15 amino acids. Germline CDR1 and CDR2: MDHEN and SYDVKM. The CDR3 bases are TGTGCCAGCTTAACTTGGAGGGGGGACAAAAACATTCAGTACTTC. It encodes CASLTWRGDKNIQYF.

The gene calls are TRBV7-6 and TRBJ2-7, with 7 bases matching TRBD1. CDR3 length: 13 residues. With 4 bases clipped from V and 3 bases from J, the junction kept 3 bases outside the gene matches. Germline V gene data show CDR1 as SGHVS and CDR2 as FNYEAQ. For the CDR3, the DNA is TGTGCCAGCAGCTACCGACAGGGCTACGAGCAGTACTTC. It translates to CASSYRQGYEQYF.

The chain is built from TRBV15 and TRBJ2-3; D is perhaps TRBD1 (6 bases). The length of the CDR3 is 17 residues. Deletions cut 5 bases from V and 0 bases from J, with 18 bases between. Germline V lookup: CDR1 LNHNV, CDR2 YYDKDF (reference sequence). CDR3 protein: CATSGDNVAESTDTQYF. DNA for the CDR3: TGTGCCACCAGCGGGGACAATGTCGCGGAAAGCACAGATACGCAGTATTTT.

CDR3 in DNA: TGTGCCAGCAGGCCGGCACAGGGGGCTGGAAACACCATATATTTT. Amino acids: CASRPAQGAGNTIYF. This chain uses TRBV28 with TRBJ1-3, with 8 bases aligning to TRBD1. CDR3 length: 15 residues. CDR1 and CDR2 (germline): MDHEN, SYDVKM. Trimming cost V 6 bases and J 2 bases; bases outside gene matches: 6.

The CDR3 region is CASSNSGLPSSGNTIYF. DNA of the CDR3: TGTGCCAGTAGTAACTCCGGACTGCCGAGCTCTGGAAACACCATATATTTT. The gene calls are TRBV19 and TRBJ1-3; D is ambiguous. CDR3 size: 17 residues. V dropped 4 bases and J dropped 0 bases, with 16 bases sitting between them. Per germline, CDR1 LNHDA and CDR2 SQIVND (reference sequence).

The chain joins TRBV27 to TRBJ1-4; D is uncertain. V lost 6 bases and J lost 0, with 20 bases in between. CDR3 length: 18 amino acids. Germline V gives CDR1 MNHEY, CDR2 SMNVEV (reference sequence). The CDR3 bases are TGTGCCAGCAGATTTAGAGGACGGAGCTCCGCAACTAATGAAAAACTGTTTTTT. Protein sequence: CASRFRGRSSATNEKLFF.

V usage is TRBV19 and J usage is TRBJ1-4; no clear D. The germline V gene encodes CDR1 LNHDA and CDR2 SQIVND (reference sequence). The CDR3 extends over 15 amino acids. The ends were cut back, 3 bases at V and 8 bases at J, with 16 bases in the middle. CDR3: CASSINAGEGEKLFF. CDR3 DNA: TGTGCCAGTAGTATCAATGCCGGGGAGGGCGAAAAACTGTTTTTT.

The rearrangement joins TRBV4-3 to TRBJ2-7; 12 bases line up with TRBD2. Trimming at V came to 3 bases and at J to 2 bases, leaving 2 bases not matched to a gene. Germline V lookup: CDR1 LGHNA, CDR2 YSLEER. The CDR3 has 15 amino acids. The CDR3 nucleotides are TGCGCCAGCAGCCACCTAGCGGGAGGGCCCTACGAGCAGTACTTC. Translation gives CASSHLAGGPYEQYF.

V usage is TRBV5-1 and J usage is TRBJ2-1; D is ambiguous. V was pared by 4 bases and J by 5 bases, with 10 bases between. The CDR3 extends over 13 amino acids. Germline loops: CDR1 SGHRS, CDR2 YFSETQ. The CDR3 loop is CASSIQDDNEQFF. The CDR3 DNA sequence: TGCGCCAGCAGCATCCAGGACGACAATGAGCAGTTCTTC.

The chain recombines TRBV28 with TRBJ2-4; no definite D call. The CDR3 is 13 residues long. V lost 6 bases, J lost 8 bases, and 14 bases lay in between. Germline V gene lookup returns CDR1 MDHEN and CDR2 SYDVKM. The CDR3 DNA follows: TGTGCCAGCAGGCTAGGAGTTCGGGACATTCAGTACTTC. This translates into CASRLGVRDIQYF.

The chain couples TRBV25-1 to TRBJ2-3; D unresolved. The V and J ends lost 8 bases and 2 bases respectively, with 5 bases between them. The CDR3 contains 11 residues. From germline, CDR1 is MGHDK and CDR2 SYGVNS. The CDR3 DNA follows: TGTGCCAGCCTCCTCACAGATACGCAGTATTTT. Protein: CASLLTDTQYF.

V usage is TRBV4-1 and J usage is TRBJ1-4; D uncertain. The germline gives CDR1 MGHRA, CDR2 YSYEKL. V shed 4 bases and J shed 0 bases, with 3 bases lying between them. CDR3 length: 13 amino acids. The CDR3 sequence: CASSRATNEKLFF. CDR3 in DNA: TGCGCCAGCAGCCGAGCAACTAATGAAAAACTGTTTTTT.

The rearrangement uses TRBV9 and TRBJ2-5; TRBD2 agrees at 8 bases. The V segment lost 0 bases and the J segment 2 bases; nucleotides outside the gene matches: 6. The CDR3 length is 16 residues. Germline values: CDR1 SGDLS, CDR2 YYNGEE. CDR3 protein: CASSVASGSRQETQYF. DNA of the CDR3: TGTGCCAGCAGCGTAGCAAGCGGGAGTCGGCAAGAGACCCAGTACTTC.

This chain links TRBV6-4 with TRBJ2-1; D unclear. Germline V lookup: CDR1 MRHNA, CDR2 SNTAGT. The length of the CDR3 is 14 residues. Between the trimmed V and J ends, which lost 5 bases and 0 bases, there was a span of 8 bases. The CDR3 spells CASSQDSSYNEQFF. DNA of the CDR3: TGTGCCAGCAGTCAGGATAGCTCCTACAATGAGCAGTTCTTC.

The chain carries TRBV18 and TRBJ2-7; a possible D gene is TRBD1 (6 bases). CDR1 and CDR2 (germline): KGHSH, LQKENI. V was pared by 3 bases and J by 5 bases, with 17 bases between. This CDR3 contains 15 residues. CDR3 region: CASSPTGQSANEQYF. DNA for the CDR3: TGTGCCAGCTCACCGACTGGACAGTCAGCTAACGAGCAGTACTTC.

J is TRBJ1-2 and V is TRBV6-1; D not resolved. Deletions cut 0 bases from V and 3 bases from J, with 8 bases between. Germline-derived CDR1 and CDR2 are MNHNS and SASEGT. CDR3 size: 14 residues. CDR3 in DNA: TGTGCCAGCAGTGAAGCTCACAGCGACTATGGCTACACCTTC. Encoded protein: CASSEAHSDYGYTF.

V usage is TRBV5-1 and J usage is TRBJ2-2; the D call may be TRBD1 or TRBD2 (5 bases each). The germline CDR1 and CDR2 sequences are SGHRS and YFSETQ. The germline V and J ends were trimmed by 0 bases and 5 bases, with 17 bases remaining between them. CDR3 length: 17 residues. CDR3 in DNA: TGCGCCAGCAGCTTGGCCCCGGCAGGGAGTGGTACCGGGGAGCTGTTTTTT. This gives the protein CASSLAPAGSGTGELFF.

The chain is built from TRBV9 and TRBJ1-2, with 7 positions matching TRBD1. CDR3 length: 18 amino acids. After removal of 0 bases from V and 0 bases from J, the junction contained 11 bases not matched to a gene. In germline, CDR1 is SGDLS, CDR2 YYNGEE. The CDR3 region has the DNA TGTGCCAGCAGCGTAGCTCCCACCGGGACAGAGGCTAACTATGGCTACACCTTC. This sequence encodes CASSVAPTGTEANYGYTF.

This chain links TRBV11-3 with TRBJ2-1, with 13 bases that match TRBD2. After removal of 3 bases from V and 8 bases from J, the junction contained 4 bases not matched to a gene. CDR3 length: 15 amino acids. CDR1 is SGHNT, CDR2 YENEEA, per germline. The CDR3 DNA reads TGTGCCAGCAGCTTTGGACTAGCGGGAGCTGATGAGCAGTTCTTC. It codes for CASSFGLAGADEQFF.

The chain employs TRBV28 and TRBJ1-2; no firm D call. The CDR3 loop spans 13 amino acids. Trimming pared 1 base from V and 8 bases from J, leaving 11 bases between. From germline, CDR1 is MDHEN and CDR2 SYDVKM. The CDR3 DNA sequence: TGTGCCAGCAGTTTATCGACCCGGGGAGGCTACACCTTC. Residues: CASSLSTRGGYTF.

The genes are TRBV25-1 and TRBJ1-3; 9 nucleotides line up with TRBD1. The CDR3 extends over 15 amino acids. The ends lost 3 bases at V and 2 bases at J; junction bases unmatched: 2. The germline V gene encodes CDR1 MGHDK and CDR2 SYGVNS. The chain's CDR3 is CASSDWTGAGNTIYF. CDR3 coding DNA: TGTGCCAGCAGTGACTGGACAGGGGCTGGAAACACCATATATTTT.

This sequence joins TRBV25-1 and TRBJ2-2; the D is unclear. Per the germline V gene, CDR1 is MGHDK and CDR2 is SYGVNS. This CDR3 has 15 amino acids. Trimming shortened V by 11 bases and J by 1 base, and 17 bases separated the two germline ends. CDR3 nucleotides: TGTGCCGTTGAAATAGAACCCCGGAACACCGGGGAGCTGTTTTTT. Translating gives CAVEIEPRNTGELFF.

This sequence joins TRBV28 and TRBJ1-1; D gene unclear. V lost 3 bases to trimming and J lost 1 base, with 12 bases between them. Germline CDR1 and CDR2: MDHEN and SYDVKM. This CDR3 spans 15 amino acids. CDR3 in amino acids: CASSFPTESNTEAFF. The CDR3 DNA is TGTGCCAGCAGTTTCCCGACGGAATCGAACACTGAAGCTTTCTTT.

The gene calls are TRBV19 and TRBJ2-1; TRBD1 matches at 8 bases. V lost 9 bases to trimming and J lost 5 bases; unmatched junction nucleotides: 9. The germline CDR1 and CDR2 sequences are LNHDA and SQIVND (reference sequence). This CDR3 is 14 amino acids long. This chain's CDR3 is CASAWQGADNEQFF. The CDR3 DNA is TGTGCCAGCGCCTGGCAGGGGGCAGACAATGAGCAGTTCTTC.

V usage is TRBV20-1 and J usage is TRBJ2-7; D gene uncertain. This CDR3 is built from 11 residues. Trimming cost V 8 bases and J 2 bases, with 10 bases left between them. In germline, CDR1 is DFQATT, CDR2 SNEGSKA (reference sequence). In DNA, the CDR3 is TGCAGTCCAGACAAGCCCTACGAGCAGTACTTC. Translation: CSPDKPYEQYF.

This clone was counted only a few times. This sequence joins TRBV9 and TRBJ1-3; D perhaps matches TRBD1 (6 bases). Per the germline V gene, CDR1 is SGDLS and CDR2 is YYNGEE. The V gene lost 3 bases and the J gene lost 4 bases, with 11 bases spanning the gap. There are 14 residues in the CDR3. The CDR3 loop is CASSAAGAGNTIYF. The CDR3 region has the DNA TGTGCCAGCAGCGCAGCGGGGGCAGGAAACACCATATATTTT.